The present entry profiles one T cell receptor beta chain with its context. No antigen is known for it. Base qualities are missing; no much larger clone stands one base away. The germline V gene specifies SQVTM as CDR1 and ANQGSEA as CDR2. From cysteine to phenylalanine, the CDR3 is 14 amino acids long. The entry retains the CDR3 DNA only, 42 bases that are in frame from base 1. Unmatched junction bases come to 7, with V trimmed by 5 bases and J by 6 bases. The data derive from a study of CD8+ T cells in alopecia areata (dated by TCRdb to the late 2010s). In the study overall: The treated patients took part in an open-label pilot trial in which moderate-to-severe alopecia areata was treated with oral tofacitinib at 5 to 10 mg twice daily. Tofacitinib was administered for 6 to 18 months, and 6 months of follow-up off drug were then conducted to assess delayed response and recurrence. Disease severity in treated patients was measured with the SALT score, which quantifies the percentage of affected scalp surface area. In both human patients and the C3H/HeJ mouse model, the study applied high-throughput TCRbeta sequencing to look at T cell clonal expansion in alopecia areata. Scalp tissue and sorted CD4+ and CD8+ peripheral blood T cells from patchy and totalis/universalis alopecia areata patients and from healthy controls were covered by human TCRbeta sequencing. Tofacitinib-treated patients had biopsies at baseline and at 4 and 24 weeks of treatment, with a later scalp biopsy in several patients. Scalp clonality was compared among normal scalp (n=4), patchy alopecia areata scalp (n=8), and alopecia totalis/universalis scalp (n=8). RNA was extracted with the PAXgene miRNA kit for fixed scalp, the miRNeasy kit for PBMCs, and the RNeasy kit for mouse skin. immunoSEQ multiplex PCR using 35 Vbeta forward primers and 13 Jbeta reverse primers was used to amplify TCRbeta CDR3 regions. General findings and caveats noted by the study authors: Unlike mouse skin, which is dominated by gammadelta T cells, normal human skin has resident alphabeta T cells that are also sequenced, and this complicates analysis of the scalp TCR repertoire. The treated cohort was small, with a single nonresponder, so links between baseline CD8+ expansion and response need larger studies. Compared with normal scalp, lesional scalp had higher clonality and more expanded CD8+ clones, particularly in alopecia totalis/universalis, a pattern that suggests antigenic drive. Scalp clonality and the number of expanded CD8+ clones among the top 100 scalp clones were significantly decreased by tofacitinib. TCR sequences shared between patients were less clear than in mice, possibly partly because of HLA diversity in the patient population. During tofacitinib treatment, many expanded lesional clones stuck around in both scalp and blood, and this persistence may partly explain why relapse happens after treatment is stopped.

Taken with the paper, the label for treatment or condition translates to: oral pan-JAK inhibitor, 5-10 mg twice daily. Lesional scalp punch biopsies and peripheral blood were obtained from alopecia areata patients. PBMCs were isolated by density centrifugation and stained for CD3, CD4 and CD8, and CD4+ and CD8+ T cells were sorted on a FACSAria. The protocol used for the library was the immunoSEQ multiplex PCR assay. For TCR sequencing, RNA was extracted from every sample and reverse transcribed into cDNA to serve as template. First-strand cDNA was synthesized using SuperScript III with a 2:1 mix of oligo-dT and random hexamers. A synthetic immune receptor repertoire was used to measure amplification bias, and any remaining bias was corrected computationally. The original pipeline was this. Raw reads were preprocessed to remove errors, and CDR3 was defined by IMGT conventions from the conserved cysteine to phenylalanine. To get clonality, Shannon entropy was normalized by log2 of the number of productive unique TCRs and the result was subtracted from 1. Whether scalp clones were CD4 or CD8 was inferred by matching scalp TCRbeta sequences against CD4 and CD8 repertoires sorted from blood. TCRdb obtained this table from immuneACCESS and retained in-frame rearrangements with V and J assigned. These tables miss some clones; where compared with another copy, unresolved V genes account for less than half of the shortfall, and the remainder is unexplained. The D gene and trimming were derived from the DNA, and the V and J assignments and clone size from that table. The sample data list 150,000 to 200,000 clones, and roughly 63% of these were observed just once. 16% of the sample rests with the top ten.

This TCR came from a human donor with alopecia areata. Sample: CD4+ T cells sorted from blood, taken at approximately week 56, from a patient treated with tofacitinib. The chain is encoded by TRBV29-1 joined to TRBJ2-3, and 11 bases in between align with TRBD2. The bases read TGCAGCGTTCAGACTAGCGGGGCGGGGGATACGCAGTATTTT. Its protein product is CSVQTSGAGDTQYF.